These T cell receptor beta chains were read from a single sample in a study of identical twins. TCRdb used MiXCR to reprocess the 5' RACE reads, holding one entry per CDR3 protein. The sample records some 1,600,000 distinct CDR3 sequences, under 35% being singletons. Material for sequencing was cord blood. All receptors derive from a newborn girl in good health. Both conserved end residues are part of each CDR3. D genes are given only for firm matches. The size field is filled for only some rows; it gives once, few, many or a size class.

d_gene	v_gene	abundance	j_gene	CDR3nt	CDR3aa
TRBD2	TRBV4-2	few	TRBJ2-7	TGTGCCAGCAGCCAAGAAGGGAGACTAGCATTTTACGAGCAGTACTTC	CASSQEGRLAFYEQYF
TRBD1	TRBV3-1	.	TRBJ2-3	TGTGCCAGCAGCCAATTAGGGGGCCATAGCACAGATACGCAGTATTTT	CASSQLGGHSTDTQYF
TRBD2	TRBV12-3/TRBV12-4	few	TRBJ2-1	TGTGCCAGCAGACCCGGGGGGGTCGTCGACAATGAGCAGTTCTTC	CASRPGGVVDNEQFF
TRBD1	TRBV5-1	.	TRBJ1-5	TGCGCCAGCAGCTTTCAGGGGGGAGCGCAGCCCCAGCATTTT	CASSFQGGAQPQHF
.	TRBV19	.	TRBJ1-5	TGTGCCAGTAGTTGGCCGATCAATCAGCCCCAGCATTTT	CASSWPINQPQHF
.	TRBV6-5	.	TRBJ1-1	TGTGCCAGCAGTTACTTGGGCAAGCTGAACACTGAAGCTTTCTTT	CASSYLGKLNTEAFF
TRBD1	TRBV5-1	.	TRBJ2-2	TGCGCCAGCAGCGGATGGACAGGGAACACCGGGGAGCTGTTTTTT	CASSGWTGNTGELFF
.	TRBV20-1	.	TRBJ2-3	TGCAGTGCTAGCACCTGGGAGAACACAGATACGCAGTATTTT	CSASTWENTDTQYF
.	TRBV9	many	TRBJ2-1	TGTGCCAGCAGCCCACCTTCGGGACGACTACAGGATGAGCAGTTCTTC	CASSPPSGRLQDEQFF
TRBD2	TRBV15	.	TRBJ2-1	TGTGCCACCAGCAGTAGTCCTCCGGGACTAGACGACAATGAGCAGTTCTTC	CATSSSPPGLDDNEQFF
.	TRBV27	many	TRBJ2-5	TGTGCCAGCAGTCACCCAAGGGAGACCCAGTACTTC	CASSHPRETQYF
TRBD2	TRBV3-1	.	TRBJ2-2	TGTGCCAGCAGCCAGGGACTAGCGGTCCTGAACACCGGGGAGCTGTTTTTT	CASSQGLAVLNTGELFF
TRBD1	TRBV6-6	.	TRBJ1-5	TGTGCCAGCAGGGGAGGACAGGTTAGCAATCAGCCCCAGCATTTT	CASRGGQVSNQPQHF
TRBD1	TRBV6-5	.	TRBJ1-2	TGTGCCAGCAGTGCGAGACAGGGCTATGGCTACACCTTC	CASSARQGYGYTF
TRBD1	TRBV10-3	many	TRBJ2-7	TGTGCCATCAGCGGGACAGCCTCCTACGAGCAGTACTTC	CAISGTASYEQYF
.	TRBV7-9	.	TRBJ1-1	TGTGCCAGCAGACTACTGGGGCACTACACTGAAGCTTTCTTT	CASRLLGHYTEAFF
.	TRBV24-1	many	TRBJ2-7	TGTGCCACCAGTGATGGGGGCTACGAGCAGTACTTC	CATSDGGYEQYF
TRBD2	TRBV7-8	.	TRBJ2-2	TGTGCCAGCTGTGGTACTAGGACTAGCGGGGGGGCTACCGGGGAGCTGTTTTTT	CASCGTRTSGGATGELFF
.	TRBV6-6	few	TRBJ2-7	TGTGCCAGCAGTCCACAGGGTCCTCTCTACTACGAGCAGTACTTC	CASSPQGPLYYEQYF
TRBD1	TRBV10-3	once	TRBJ1-1	TGTGCCATCAGGAGCGGACAGGGGAATCCCATGAACACTGAAGCTTTCTTT	CAIRSGQGNPMNTEAFF
.	TRBV6-1	once	TRBJ2-2	TGTGCCAGCAGGGGGGGATTTTGGGGGGAGCTGTTTTTT	CASRGGFWGELFF
.	TRBV7-9	few	TRBJ2-5	TGTGCCAGCAGCTTAGGCCTGGTCGAGCAAGAGACCCAGTACTTC	CASSLGLVEQETQYF
.	TRBV29-1	few	TRBJ2-7	TGCAGCGTTGTCCTCCCCAGATCCCCCTACGAGCAGTACTTC	CSVVLPRSPYEQYF
TRBD2	TRBV20-1	.	TRBJ2-7	TGCAGTGCTACGAGCCAATCCGGGACTAGGACCCTTTACGAGCAGTACTTC	CSATSQSGTRTLYEQYF
.	TRBV20-1	few	TRBJ2-1	TGCAGTGCTAGAGATCCGACTATCAATGAGCAGTTCTTC	CSARDPTINEQFF
TRBD1	TRBV5-1	.	TRBJ1-1	TGCGCCAGCAGGACCGGGACAGGGGGGGCCACTGAAGCTTTCTTT	CASRTGTGGATEAFF
TRBD1	TRBV5-1	.	TRBJ2-5	TGCGCCAGCAGCCCAACTCGGACAGGGGGCTTGGAGACCCAGTACTTC	CASSPTRTGGLETQYF
.	TRBV20-1	.	TRBJ2-1	TGCAGTGCTTCCGGAGGCCCCCAGTTCTTC	CSASGGPQFF
.	TRBV6-2/TRBV6-3	.	TRBJ2-1	TGTGCCAGCAGTTACGCCGGACGGAATGAGCAGTTCTTC	CASSYAGRNEQFF
.	TRBV6-5	once	TRBJ2-7	TGTGCCAGCAGTTACGACAGGACCCGGCCCTACGAGCAGTACTTC	CASSYDRTRPYEQYF
TRBD1	TRBV4-1	.	TRBJ2-4	TGCGCCAGCAGCGCCCGGACAGGGGTGGCCAAAAACATTCAGTACTTC	CASSARTGVAKNIQYF
.	TRBV9	.	TRBJ2-7	TGTGCCAGCAACCAACACGAGCAGTACTTC	CASNQHEQYF
.	TRBV6-5	few	TRBJ2-7	TGTGCCAGCAGTTATAAGCGAGTCCTGTCCTACGAGCAGTACTTC	CASSYKRVLSYEQYF